The 21 T cell receptor beta chains given below trace back to one sample, sequenced in a study of T cell changes during pregnancy in multiple sclerosis. The method was immunoSEQ multiplex PCR; TCRdb's version includes in-frame clones alone and lacks a portion of them. The sample lists 33,000 or so clones; 89% were seen once. Sample: CD8+ T cells from peripheral blood mononuclear cells, taken in the second trimester of pregnancy. These receptors originate from a female donor with multiple sclerosis, enrolled in a pregnancy study.

The gene calls are TRBV15 and TRBJ2-3, with D tentatively TRBD2 (5 bases). CDR1 is LNHNV and CDR2 is YYDKDF in the germline V gene (reference sequence). The CDR3 contains 16 residues. V was cut by 0 bases and J by 2 bases, with 12 bases left in between. CDR3 in DNA: TGTGCCACCAGCAGAGATCCGGGGATGCCCACAGATACGCAGTATTTT. Its translation is CATSRDPGMPTDTQYF. Based on the CDR3 plus reference TRBV15 and TRBJ2-3, the full variable domain is DAMVIQNPRYQVTQFGKPVTLSCSQTLNHNVMYWYQQKSSQAPKLLFHYYDKDFNNEADTPDNFQSRRPNTSFCFLDIRSPGLGDTAMYLCATSRDPGMPTDTQYFGPGTRLTVL.

This chain uses TRBV7-8 with TRBJ2-4; TRBD1 matches 7 bases. Germline loops: CDR1 SGHVS, CDR2 FQNEAQ. V lost 2 bases, J lost 0 bases, and 10 bases stayed unmatched. The CDR3 is 18 amino acids. The CDR3 spells CASSLYPRTGQAKNIQYF. The DNA for the CDR3 is TGTGCCAGCAGCTTATACCCCCGGACAGGTCAAGCCAAAAACATTCAGTACTTC.

The chain is built from TRBV6-6 and TRBJ2-7; D is unclear. The CDR3 runs to 11 residues. Germline V gives CDR1 MNHNY, CDR2 SVGAGI (reference sequence). V was shortened by 4 bases and J by 2 bases, with 3 bases between the two germline ends. CDR3 in DNA: TGTGCCAGCAGTTCCACCTACGAGCAGTACTTC. Amino acids: CASSSTYEQYF.

This chain joins TRBV29-1 and TRBJ2-5; tentative D call: TRBD1 (5 bases). Germline-derived CDR1 and CDR2 are SQVTM and ANQGSEA. The CDR3 runs to 15 residues. V was shortened by 5 bases and J by 3 bases, with 19 bases between the two germline ends. CDR3 DNA sequence: TGCAGCGTTTGTTTATGGGGCCTGGGTGAAGAGACCCAGTACTTC. It specifies CSVCLWGLGEETQYF.

Regarding this clone: Other DNA sequences in this specimen translate into the identical CDR3. The chain employs TRBV27 and TRBJ2-3; TRBD1 matches at 8 bases. CDR3 length: 14 amino acids. Per the germline V gene, CDR1 is MNHEY and CDR2 is SMNVEV (reference sequence). The J segment lost 0 bases and the V segment lost 7 bases, leaving 3 bases of the junction unmatched. Here the CDR3 DNA reads TGTGCCAGCAAATACAGGGGGAGCACAGATACGCAGTATTTT. This translates into CASKYRGSTDTQYF.

The rearrangement links TRBV19 to TRBJ2-1, with TRBD2 matching 10 bases. The germline V gene encodes CDR1 LNHDA and CDR2 SQIVND (reference sequence). V was clipped by 1 base and J by 5 bases; unmatched bases: 8. The CDR3 is 17 amino acids. In DNA, the CDR3 is TGTGCCAGTAGTATAGTGTTGGTAGCGGGAGGAAACAATGAGCAGTTCTTC. Protein product: CASSIVLVAGGNNEQFF.

The chain's CDR3 is CASSVVAGAGYYEQYF. The DNA of the CDR3 is TGTGCCAGCAGCGTAGTAGCGGGAGCTGGGTACTACGAGCAGTACTTC. The rearrangement joins TRBV9 to TRBJ2-7; 9 nucleotides match TRBD2. CDR3 size: 16 residues. V was pared by 0 bases and J by 3 bases, with 7 bases of the junction left unmatched. CDR1 is SGDLS, CDR2 YYNGEE, per germline.

The table lists this clone with a few counts. This chain links TRBV4-3 with TRBJ2-3, with D tentatively TRBD1 (7 bases). Per germline, CDR1 LGHNA and CDR2 YSLEER. Deletions cut 6 bases from V and 2 bases from J, with 15 bases between. The CDR3 extends over 15 amino acids. In DNA form, the CDR3 reads TGCGCCAGCAGAGCAGGGGGAGGTGACACAGATACGCAGTATTTT. Amino acids: CASRAGGGDTDTQYF.

The chain uses TRBV19 and TRBJ1-5; D ambiguous. The CDR3 sequence is 15 residues long. Per germline, CDR1 LNHDA and CDR2 SQIVND (reference sequence). V lost 8 bases and J 3 bases, leaving 17 bases between the germline ends. The CDR3 bases are TGTGCCAGTGAACCTGGGCCACGTCACAATCAGCCCCAGCATTTT. Amino acids: CASEPGPRHNQPQHF.

This clone appeared once. The chain links TRBV18 to TRBJ1-2; a possible D gene is TRBD1 (6 bases). Trimming left V 3 bases short and J 8 bases short, with 13 bases between. In germline, CDR1 is KGHSH, CDR2 LQKENI. This CDR3 has 13 residues. CDR3 amino acids: CASSPTQGEGYTF. The DNA for the CDR3 is TGTGCCAGCTCACCGACACAGGGAGAAGGCTACACCTTC.

The chain uses TRBV25-1 and TRBJ2-1; D is unclear. In germline, CDR1 is MGHDK, CDR2 SYGVNS. V gave up 3 bases and J gave up 5 bases, with 8 bases separating them. The CDR3 spans 13 residues. CDR3 coding DNA: TGTGCCAGCAGTGAGAGAGGTCACAATGAGCAGTTCTTC. It codes for CASSERGHNEQFF.

This clone was counted a few times. V and J are TRBV4-1 and TRBJ1-5; no clear D gene. Germline assignment: CDR1 MGHRA and CDR2 YSYEKL. V was cut by 1 base and J by 7 bases, with 8 bases left in between. The CDR3 loop spans 13 amino acids. The CDR3 here is CASSQVPGQPQHF. The CDR3 bases are TGCGCCAGCAGCCAAGTACCCGGGCAGCCCCAGCATTTT.

This chain links TRBV5-5 with TRBJ2-3; TRBD2 agrees at 7 bases. The CDR3 spans 13 residues. Germline loops: CDR1 SGHKS, CDR2 YYEKEE (reference sequence). V lost 7 bases and J lost 5; bases outside the gene matches: 7. The CDR3 DNA follows: TGTGCCAGCCTCCCGAGGGAGGGAGATACGCAGTATTTT. Its protein is CASLPREGDTQYF.

J is TRBJ2-7 and V is TRBV9; 8 bases align to TRBD2. The junction had 11 bases not matched to a gene; V was cut back by 0 bases and J by 6 bases. Per germline, CDR1 SGDLS and CDR2 YYNGEE. This CDR3 region has 16 residues. Here the CDR3 reads CASSVGWTGGPSEQYF. CDR3 DNA: TGTGCCAGCAGCGTAGGGTGGACGGGAGGGCCGAGCGAGCAGTACTTC. The full variable domain, in which reference TRBV9 and TRBJ2-7 provide the parts outside the CDR3, is DSGVTQTPKHLITATGQRVTLRCSPRSGDLSVYWYQQSLDQGLQFLIQYYNGEERAKGNILERFSAQQFPDLHSELNLSSLELGDSALYFCASSVGWTGGPSEQYFGPGTRLTVT.

This sequence joins TRBV2 and TRBJ2-7, with D hard to call. Germline CDR1 is SNHLY and CDR2 is FYNNEI. The CDR3 consists of 14 residues. V was trimmed by 1 base and J by 3 bases, leaving 10 bases between them. The CDR3, as DNA: TGTGCCAGCAGTGAAGTTAAGAGCCTCTACGAGCAGTACTTC. Protein sequence: CASSEVKSLYEQYF.

The genes are TRBV14 and TRBJ2-7; TRBD2 might be the D (6 bases). Deletions cut 1 base from V and 5 bases from J, with 18 bases between. The CDR3 contains 16 residues. CDR1 is SGHDN, CDR2 FVKESK, per germline. CDR3: CASSQAIAVPLDEQYF. The DNA of the CDR3 is TGTGCCAGCAGCCAAGCCATAGCGGTCCCTTTGGACGAGCAGTACTTC.

The chain combines TRBV5-4 with TRBJ2-1; D is perhaps TRBD2 (6 bases). CDR1 SGHNT and CDR2 YYREEE come from the germline V gene (reference sequence). Trimming took 4 bases from V and 8 from J, leaving 19 bases between them. The length of the CDR3 is 15 residues. As DNA, the CDR3 is TGTGCCAGCAGCCGGGGGAAAGTCCCCAGCTATGAGCAGTTCTTC. It is translated as CASSRGKVPSYEQFF.

The V and J genes are TRBV4-3 and TRBJ2-2, with 9 bases that match TRBD2. V lost 0 bases and J lost 7; bases outside the gene matches: 18. The CDR3 spans 20 residues. CDR1 and CDR2 (germline): LGHNA, YSLEER. In DNA, the CDR3 is TGCGCCAGCAGCCAAGAAGTGGTACAGGGTATAGCGGGAGCCGGCGGGGAGCTGTTTTTT. This gives the protein CASSQEVVQGIAGAGGELFF.

The V and J genes are TRBV4-3 and TRBJ2-7, with D uncertain. Germline CDR1 LGHNA, CDR2 YSLEER. V lost 4 bases to trimming and J lost 0 bases, with 10 bases between them. The CDR3 extends over 14 amino acids. Here the CDR3 reads CASSLTISSYEQYF. The CDR3 nucleotides read TGCGCCAGCAGCCTAACCATTAGCTCCTACGAGCAGTACTTC.

This chain uses TRBV6-6 with TRBJ2-7, with TRBD2 as a possible D gene (6 bases). V gave up 0 bases and J gave up 3 bases, with 9 bases separating them. This CDR3 contains 14 residues. Germline assignment: CDR1 MNHNY and CDR2 SVGAGI (reference sequence). CDR3 nucleotides: TGTGCCAGCAGTTACTCGGAGGGTTACTACGAGCAGTACTTC. Its translation: CASSYSEGYYEQYF.

V usage is TRBV4-1 and J usage is TRBJ1-4, with TRBD1 matching 9 bases. Unmatched junction bases numbered 9, after V lost 5 bases and J lost 8 bases. Germline V gene data show CDR1 as MGHRA and CDR2 as YSYEKL. The CDR3 consists of 15 residues. This CDR3 is CASSDQQGANEKLFF. CDR3 sequence (DNA): TGCGCCAGCAGCGATCAACAGGGGGCCAACGAAAAACTGTTTTTT.